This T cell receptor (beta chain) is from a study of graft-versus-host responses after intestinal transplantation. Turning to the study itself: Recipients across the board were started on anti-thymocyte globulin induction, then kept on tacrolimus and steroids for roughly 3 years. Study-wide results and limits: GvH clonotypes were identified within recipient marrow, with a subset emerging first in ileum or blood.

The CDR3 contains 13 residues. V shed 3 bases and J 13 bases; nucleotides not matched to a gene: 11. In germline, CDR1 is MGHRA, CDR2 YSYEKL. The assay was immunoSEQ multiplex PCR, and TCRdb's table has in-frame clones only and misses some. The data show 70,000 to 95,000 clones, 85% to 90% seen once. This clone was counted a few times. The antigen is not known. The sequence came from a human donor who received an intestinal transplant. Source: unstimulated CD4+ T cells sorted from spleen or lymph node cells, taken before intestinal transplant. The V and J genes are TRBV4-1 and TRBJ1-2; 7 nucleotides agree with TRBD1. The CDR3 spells CASSQSETGKCTF. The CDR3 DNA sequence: TGCGCCAGCAGCCAGTCGGAGACAGGGAAATGCACCTTC.